This TCR beta chain is from a study of shared clonotypes between healthy human individuals. In the source study's methods: Junction-only immunoSEQ sequences carried no quality scores, so filtering differed. TCRdb's copy holds only in-frame clones and misses some; the assay was immunoSEQ multiplex PCR. V and J calls and clone size are those listed in that table; D and trimming were worked out from the DNA. The data show approximately 1.1 million clones, more than 75% seen once. The ends were cut back, 3 bases at V and 11 bases at J, with 10 bases in the middle. CDR3 size: 11 residues. Germline V gene lookup returns CDR1 MNHNS and CDR2 SASEGT. Study-wide findings and caveats: In having few donors, the study represented limited genetic and exposure-history diversity. Among the subsets, naive ones generally showed larger estimated richness than memory ones.

A remark on this clone: As yet, its antigen is unknown.

The J gene is TRBJ1-1, the V gene TRBV6-1; no reliable D call. The TCR was taken from a man aged 18 to 29 in good health. Some clones in this sample may be carry-over from other donors' samples. The sample consisted of memory CD4+ T cells from PBMCs. Subset specified: CD45RA-negative fraction. This CDR3 reads CASSDRPRAFF. DNA for the CDR3: TGTGCCAGCAGTGACAGGCCGAGGGCTTTCTTT.